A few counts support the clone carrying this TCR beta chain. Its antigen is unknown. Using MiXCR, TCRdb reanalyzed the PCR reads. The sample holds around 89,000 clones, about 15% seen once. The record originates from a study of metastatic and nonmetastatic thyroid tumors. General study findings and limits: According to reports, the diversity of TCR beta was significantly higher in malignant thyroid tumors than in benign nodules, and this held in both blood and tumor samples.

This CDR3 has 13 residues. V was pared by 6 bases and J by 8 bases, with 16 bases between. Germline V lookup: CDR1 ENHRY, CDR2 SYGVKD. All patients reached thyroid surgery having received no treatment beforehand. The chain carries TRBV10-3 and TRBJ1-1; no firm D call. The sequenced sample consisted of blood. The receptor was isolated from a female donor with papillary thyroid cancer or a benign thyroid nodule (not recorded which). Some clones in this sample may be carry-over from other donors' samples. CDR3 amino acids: CAIRNTENLEAFF. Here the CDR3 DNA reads TGTGCCATCAGGAATACTGAAAACCTGGAAGCTTTCTTT.